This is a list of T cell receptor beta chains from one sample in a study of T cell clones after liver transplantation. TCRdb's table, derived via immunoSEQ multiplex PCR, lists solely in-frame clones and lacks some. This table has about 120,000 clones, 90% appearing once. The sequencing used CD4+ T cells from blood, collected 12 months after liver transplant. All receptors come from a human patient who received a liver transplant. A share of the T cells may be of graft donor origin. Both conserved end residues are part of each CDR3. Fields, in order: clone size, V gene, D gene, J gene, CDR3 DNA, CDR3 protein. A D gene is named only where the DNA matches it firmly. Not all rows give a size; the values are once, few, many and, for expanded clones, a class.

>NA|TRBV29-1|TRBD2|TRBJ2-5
TGCAGCGGCGCTGTGGGGGGGTATGGAGAGACCCAGTACTTC
CSGAVGGYGETQYF
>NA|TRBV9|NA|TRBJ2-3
TGTGCCAGCAGCGCCTATATTAGCACAGATACGCAGTATTTT
CASSAYISTDTQYF
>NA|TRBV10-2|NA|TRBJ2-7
TGCGCCAGCCACCCAGGTATGGACTACGAGCAGTACTTC
CASHPGMDYEQYF
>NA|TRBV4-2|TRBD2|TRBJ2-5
TGTGCCAGCAGCCTAACCGGGACTAGCGGGGAACCTCAAGAGACCCAGTACTTC
CASSLTGTSGEPQETQYF
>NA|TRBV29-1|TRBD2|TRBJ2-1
TGCAGCACCCCCCGGGGACTAGCGGGAGGGAGTGAGCAGTTCTTC
CSTPRGLAGGSEQFF
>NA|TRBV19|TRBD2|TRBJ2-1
TGTGCCAGTAGTATATTTAGCGGGAGGGCCTCGGATGAGCAGTTCTTC
CASSIFSGRASDEQFF
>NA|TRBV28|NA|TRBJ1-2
TGTGCCAGCCGAACAGGGCCCTATGGCTACACCTTC
CASRTGPYGYTF
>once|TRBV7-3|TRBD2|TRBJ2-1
TGTGCCAGCAGCTCGACGGGACTAGGGTACTACAATGAGCAGTTCTTC
CASSSTGLGYYNEQFF
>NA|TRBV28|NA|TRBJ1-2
TGTGCCAGCAGTTTCCCAGGGATTGGGTATGGCTACACCTTC
CASSFPGIGYGYTF
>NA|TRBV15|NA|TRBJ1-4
TGTGCCACCACCAGGGGTAATAATGAAAAACTGTTTTTT
CATTRGNNEKLFF
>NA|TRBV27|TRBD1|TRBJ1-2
TGTGCCAGCAGATCTGAGGGGGCGAGAAACTATGGCTACACCTTC
CASRSEGARNYGYTF
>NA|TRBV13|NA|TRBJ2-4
TGTGCCAGCAGCTTATGTGTTACATACTTC
CASSLCVTYF
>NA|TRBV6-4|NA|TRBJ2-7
TGTGCCAGCATGGGAATCCAGGGTGACTACGAGCAGTACTTC
CASMGIQGDYEQYF
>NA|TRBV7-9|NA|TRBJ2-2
TGTGCCAGCAGAGGGCAGCTAGCCCACCGATTAAACACCGGGGAGCTGTTTTTT
CASRGQLAHRLNTGELFF
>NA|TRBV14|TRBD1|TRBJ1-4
TGTGCCAGCAGGGGACAGGGTAGTGAAAAACTGTTTTTT
CASRGQGSEKLFF
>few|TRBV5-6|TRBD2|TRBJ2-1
TGTGCCAGCAGCTTGGCACGGGCGGGAGAGTGGAAAGAGGATGAGCAGTTCTTC
CASSLARAGEWKEDEQFF
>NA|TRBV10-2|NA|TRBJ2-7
TGCGCCAGCAGTGAGTCGGGAGCGGCCCCTCTCTACGAGCAGTACTTC
CASSESGAAPLYEQYF
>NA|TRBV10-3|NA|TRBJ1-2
TGTGCCATCAGTGAGATAAGCGGAGCTAACTATGGCTACACCTTC
CAISEISGANYGYTF
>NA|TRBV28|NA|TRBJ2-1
TGTGCCAGCATTGGTGGCAATGAGCAGTTCTTC
CASIGGNEQFF
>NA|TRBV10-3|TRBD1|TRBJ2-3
TGTGCCATCAGTGGGACAGGGACCACAGATACGCAGTATTTT
CAISGTGTTDTQYF
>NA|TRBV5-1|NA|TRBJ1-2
TGCGCCACCAACGGGGGGGACCGAGTCTACACCTTC
CATNGGDRVYTF
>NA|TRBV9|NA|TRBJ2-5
TGTGCCAGCAGCCTCCGGACGGGGAGGGAGACCCAGTACTTC
CASSLRTGRETQYF
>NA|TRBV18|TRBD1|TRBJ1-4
TGTGCCAGCTCACCAACCCTGGGACAGTACAATGAAAAACTGTTTTTT
CASSPTLGQYNEKLFF
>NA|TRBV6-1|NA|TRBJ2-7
TGTGCCAGCAGTGAAGGTGTGGGGACTTGGGACGAGCAGTACTTC
CASSEGVGTWDEQYF
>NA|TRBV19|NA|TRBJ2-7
TGTGCCAGTAGCCGGGACCCTGCTTACGAGCAGTACTTC
CASSRDPAYEQYF
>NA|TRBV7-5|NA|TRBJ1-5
TGTGTCAGATCCTTACGGGGGCGATGTAAAACTAGCAATCAGCCCCAGCATTTT
CVRSLRGRCKTSNQPQHF